This T cell receptor (beta chain) came from a study of blood T cell repertoires in COVID-19 (dated by TCRdb to about 2020). At the level of the whole study: Samples from collaborators originated in the United States, Italy and Spain and spanned both the acute and convalescent phases of COVID-19. Nearly every sample came with metadata listing a de-identified subject ID, COVID-19 status, age in years and sex. Where available, HLA class I and class II types were obtained from metadata supplied by the sample provider rather than from assay-based typing. The samples were drawn from two sources: the first 160 participants of the ongoing ImmuneRACE study, and 950 to 1,500 subjects contributed by 6 global collaborators. The material from the prospective study consisted of cDNA or gDNA derived from T cells, B-cell-depleted T cells, or PBMCs. The dataset comprised deeply sampled blood TCRbeta repertoires from subjects exposed to, actively infected with, or recovered from COVID-19. The repertoires were made available in a free public database intended to serve as a resource for research on the immune response to SARS-CoV-2.

Of note for this clone: Its antigen specificity is not known. Base qualities were left out, and no much larger clone turns up one base away.

Summary of the overall study and its limitations: The amount of clinical and demographic metadata varied by source and participant and was provided uncurated.

Another Seattle source contributed samples from volunteer blood donors who had recovered from COVID-19. Each collaborating institution followed its own protocols to collect whole blood in K2EDTA tubes. For TCRbeta analysis, collaborators shipped samples as frozen whole blood, isolated PBMCs, or DNA extracted from either of those sample types. TCRbeta CDR3 regions were amplified from genomic DNA using the immunoSEQ Assay, a bias-controlled multiplex PCR. Concerning the study's data processing: Nucleated cell counts per sample were estimated from amplification of reference gene primers within the assay. To quantify the absolute abundance of each unique TCRbeta CDR3 rearrangement, sequence reads were collapsed and filtered. For each sample, productive Simpson clonality was calculated as the square root of Simpson's diversity index across productive rearrangements. The table was pulled from immuneACCESS by TCRdb, which kept in-frame rearrangements only. Such tables lose some clones; where checked, under half of the loss comes from unresolved V genes, and the rest has no known cause. Clone size and V and J calls were adopted from that table, with D and trimming inferred from the DNA. Recorded for this sample are a few hundred thousand clones; 87% of them occurred a single time. The ten most abundant clones make up approximately 8% of the sample.

The receptor was derived from a woman in her 50s who had recovered from COVID-19. Sequencing input: peripheral blood.

The bases are TGCGCCAGCAGCCCGGACAGGGCTACAGATACGCAGTATTTT. This yields the protein CASSPDRATDTQYF. Recombination connected TRBV5-1 to TRBJ2-3, and TRBD1 aligns with 8 junction nucleotides. From the germline V gene, CDR1 is SGHRS and CDR2 is YFSETQ. Germline trimming: 4 bases from V, 3 bases from J; junction bases outside gene matches: 4. Its CDR3 holds 14 amino acids, cysteine through phenylalanine. This entry keeps only the CDR3 DNA: 42 bases, framed from base 1. The reference TRBV5-1 and TRBJ2-3 proteins fill in what lies around the CDR3, so the full variable domain reads KAGVTQTPRYLIKTRGQQVTLSCSPISGHRSVSWYQQTPGQGLQFLFEYFSETQRNKGNFPGRFSGRQFSNSRSEMNVSTLELGDSALYLCASSPDRATDTQYFGPGTRLTVL.